A selection of T cell receptor beta chains follows, all from one sample in a study of blood T cell repertoires in COVID-19. Sequencing was performed with immunoSEQ multiplex PCR; in TCRdb, only in-frame clones are kept and a portion is missing. The sample lists approximately 250,000 clones; approximately 89% were seen once. Sequencing used PBMCs or T cells enriched from blood (not recorded which). The receptors derive from a woman aged 40 to 49 with acute COVID-19. Each CDR3 is given with its conserved first and last residue. The order of the fields is J gene, clone size, D gene, V gene, CDR3 DNA, CDR3 protein. The D gene is left open where the match is weak. Size is stated for part of the rows, as once, few or many counts, or as a class when the clone is expanded.

J: TRBJ2-3
size: NA
D: TRBD2
V: TRBV6-4
DNA: TGTGCCAGCAGTGAAGTGGCCGGGGGGGCAGATACGCAGTATTTT
CDR3: CASSEVAGGADTQYF

J: TRBJ2-1
size: NA
D: NA
V: TRBV12-3/TRBV12-4
DNA: TGTGCCAGCAGTTTAGGGGAGGATGAGCAGTTCTTC
CDR3: CASSLGEDEQFF

J: TRBJ1-1
size: NA
D: TRBD1
V: TRBV30
DNA: TGTGCCTGGAGTAGGACAGGGGGATCTCGGGCAGAAGCTTTCTTT
CDR3: CAWSRTGGSRAEAFF

J: TRBJ1-4
size: few
D: TRBD1
V: TRBV7-2
DNA: TGTGCCAGCAGCAGACAGGGTGGGGACTCTGAAAAACTGTTTTTT
CDR3: CASSRQGGDSEKLFF

J: TRBJ1-2
size: NA
D: TRBD1
V: TRBV24-1
DNA: TGTGCCACCAGTGAGACCGGGACAGGGGCTAACTATGGCTACACCTTC
CDR3: CATSETGTGANYGYTF

J: TRBJ2-1
size: NA
D: TRBD2
V: TRBV20-1
DNA: TGCAGTGCTAGTAAGAGCGGGACCTCCAGCAATGAGCAGTTCTTC
CDR3: CSASKSGTSSNEQFF

J: TRBJ1-3
size: once
D: NA
V: TRBV18
DNA: TGTGCCAGCTCACCAAATATGGCCAGATCCTCTGGAAACACCATATATTTT
CDR3: CASSPNMARSSGNTIYF

J: TRBJ2-3
size: NA
D: TRBD1
V: TRBV4-2
DNA: TGTGCCATCGGGACAGGGATTGGTGATACGCAGTATTTT
CDR3: CAIGTGIGDTQYF

J: TRBJ2-1
size: NA
D: NA
V: TRBV18
DNA: TGTGCCAGCTCACCACCGGGTAGGGGGTCCTACAATGAGCAGTTCTTC
CDR3: CASSPPGRGSYNEQFF

J: TRBJ2-3
size: NA
D: TRBD2
V: TRBV9
DNA: TGTGCCAGCAGCGTTACTAGCGGAAGCACAGATACGCAGTATTTT
CDR3: CASSVTSGSTDTQYF

J: TRBJ1-2
size: NA
D: TRBD1
V: TRBV6-5
DNA: TGTGCCAGCAGTCCGAGGGACAGGGATGGCTACACCTTC
CDR3: CASSPRDRDGYTF

J: TRBJ2-2
size: NA
D: NA
V: TRBV7-2
DNA: TGTGCCAGCAGCTTCGATAGGGGCACCGGGGAGCTGTTTTTT
CDR3: CASSFDRGTGELFF

J: TRBJ2-5
size: NA
D: NA
V: TRBV6-5
DNA: TGTGCCAGCAGTCCTCGTCAAGAGACCCAGTACTTC
CDR3: CASSPRQETQYF

J: TRBJ2-5
size: NA
D: TRBD2
V: TRBV5-1
DNA: TGCGCCAGCGCTCCGGGACTAGCGGGAGGGCAAGAGACCCAGTACTTC
CDR3: CASAPGLAGGQETQYF

J: TRBJ2-5
size: NA
D: NA
V: TRBV15
DNA: TGTGCCACCAGCAGAGACTCATCAGGGAAAGAGACCCAGTACTTC
CDR3: CATSRDSSGKETQYF

J: TRBJ1-6
size: NA
D: NA
V: TRBV9
DNA: TGTGCCAGCAGCCCCCGGGTGGTCGGGAATTCACCCCTCCACTTT
CDR3: CASSPRVVGNSPLHF

J: TRBJ2-5
size: NA
D: TRBD2
V: TRBV5-5
DNA: TGTGCCAGCAGCTTGTCGCTAGCGGGAGGTCAAGAGACCCAGTACTTC
CDR3: CASSLSLAGGQETQYF

J: TRBJ2-3
size: NA
D: TRBD2
V: TRBV9
DNA: TGTGCCAGCAGCGTAGAACTAGCGGTCCCCACAGATACGCAGTATTTT
CDR3: CASSVELAVPTDTQYF

J: TRBJ1-2
size: NA
D: TRBD1
V: TRBV7-2
DNA: TGTGCCAGCACACCAGGGGGAAGTAGCTATGGCTACACCTTC
CDR3: CASTPGGSSYGYTF

J: TRBJ2-5
size: NA
D: NA
V: TRBV9
DNA: TGTGCCAGCAGCGTTCTCGACTTACTAGCAGCAGAGACCCAGTACTTC
CDR3: CASSVLDLLAAETQYF

J: TRBJ1-6
size: once
D: NA
V: TRBV18
DNA: TGTGCCAGCTCACCATCCCGGGTTGATTCACCCCTCCACTTT
CDR3: CASSPSRVDSPLHF

J: TRBJ1-4
size: NA
D: TRBD1
V: TRBV10-2
DNA: TGCGCCAGCAGTGACCTTGACAGGGTAAATGAAAAACTGTTTTTT
CDR3: CASSDLDRVNEKLFF

J: TRBJ2-6
size: NA
D: NA
V: TRBV5-4
DNA: TGTGCCAGCAGCTTGGAACTGAACTCTGGGGCCAACGTCCTGACTTTC
CDR3: CASSLELNSGANVLTF

J: TRBJ1-1
size: NA
D: TRBD1
V: TRBV29-1
DNA: TGCAGCGGCCTGGACAGGACCACTGAAGCTTTCTTT
CDR3: CSGLDRTTEAFF

J: TRBJ2-1
size: NA
D: TRBD2
V: TRBV4-1
DNA: TGCGCCAGCAGCCTTTCGGGGGGAGGTATGGGTGAGCAGTTCTTC
CDR3: CASSLSGGGMGEQFF

J: TRBJ2-3
size: few
D: NA
V: TRBV2
DNA: TGTGCCGGTCAAGTACTAGGGTCAGATACGCAGTATTTT
CDR3: CAGQVLGSDTQYF

J: TRBJ2-7
size: NA
D: TRBD2
V: TRBV13
DNA: TGTGCCAGCAGCTCCGCTATAGCGGGGGAGTCCTACGAGCAGTACTTC
CDR3: CASSSAIAGESYEQYF

J: TRBJ1-1
size: NA
D: TRBD1
V: TRBV5-1
DNA: TGCGCCAGCAGCTTCCAAAGGGACAGGGTCACTGAAGCTTTCTTT
CDR3: CASSFQRDRVTEAFF

J: TRBJ2-1
size: NA
D: TRBD2
V: TRBV5-1
DNA: TGCGCCAGCAGCTTGGGGACTAGCGGGAGTAATGAGCAGTTCTTC
CDR3: CASSLGTSGSNEQFF

J: TRBJ2-2
size: many
D: TRBD2
V: TRBV27
DNA: TGTGCCAGCAGTTTAAAGTCCCCGGGACTAGCGGGAGTATCGGCGTCGAACACCGGGGAGCTGTTTTTT
CDR3: CASSLKSPGLAGVSASNTGELFF

J: TRBJ2-7
size: NA
D: NA
V: TRBV18
DNA: TGTGCCAGCTCATATACAGGGTACGAGCAGTACTTC
CDR3: CASSYTGYEQYF

J: TRBJ2-1
size: NA
D: NA
V: TRBV5-1
DNA: TGCGCCAGCAGCTCACTTATAGGACGGCGGGCAGAGCAGTTCTTC
CDR3: CASSSLIGRRAEQFF

J: TRBJ1-5
size: NA
D: TRBD1
V: TRBV24-1
DNA: TGTGCCACCATGGGACAGGGGTCGAATCAGCCCCAGCATTTT
CDR3: CATMGQGSNQPQHF

J: TRBJ1-1
size: NA
D: NA
V: TRBV28
DNA: TGTGCCAGCAGTTCCCTATTCGGTGGTCGGAACACTGAAGCTTTCTTT
CDR3: CASSSLFGGRNTEAFF

J: TRBJ1-2
size: NA
D: TRBD1
V: TRBV27
DNA: TGTGCCAGCAGTCAGGGGGCCCGGTCGGGCTACACCTTC
CDR3: CASSQGARSGYTF

J: TRBJ2-5
size: NA
D: TRBD1
V: TRBV7-9
DNA: TGTGCCAGCAGCTCGGCAGGGGGAGAGACCCAGTACTTC
CDR3: CASSSAGGETQYF

J: TRBJ2-5
size: NA
D: NA
V: TRBV12-3/TRBV12-4
DNA: TGTGCCAGCACCCCATTGGGAGGACACCAGTACTTC
CDR3: CASTPLGGHQYF

J: TRBJ2-3
size: NA
D: TRBD2
V: TRBV7-6
DNA: TGTGCCAGCAGCCCTGGGACTAGCAGAACAGATACGCAGTATTTT
CDR3: CASSPGTSRTDTQYF

J: TRBJ2-2
size: NA
D: TRBD1
V: TRBV11-2
DNA: TGTGCCAGCAGGGGAAACAGGGGGCGGCGCACCGGGGAGCTGTTTTTT
CDR3: CASRGNRGRRTGELFF

J: TRBJ2-2
size: NA
D: NA
V: TRBV5-4
DNA: TGTGCCAGCAGCTTGGTATCCGGGGAGCTGTTTTTT
CDR3: CASSLVSGELFF

J: TRBJ1-2
size: NA
D: TRBD1
V: TRBV5-1
DNA: TGCGCCAGCAGCTACACGACAGGGGGCGCAGGCTATGGCTACACCTTC
CDR3: CASSYTTGGAGYGYTF

J: TRBJ2-3
size: NA
D: TRBD1
V: TRBV3-1/TRBV3-2
DNA: TGTGCCAGCAGCCCGGGACAGGGAGGTTCAGATACGCAGTATTTT
CDR3: CASSPGQGGSDTQYF

J: TRBJ2-3
size: NA
D: TRBD1
V: TRBV24-1
DNA: TGTGCCACCAGTGATTTCACAGGGGGCGGCGATACGCAGTATTTT
CDR3: CATSDFTGGGDTQYF

J: TRBJ1-1
size: NA
D: TRBD1
V: TRBV20-1
DNA: TGCAGTGCTATAGACAGGGGAGAAGCTTTCTTT
CDR3: CSAIDRGEAFF

J: TRBJ2-3
size: NA
D: NA
V: TRBV7-9
DNA: TGTGCCAGCAGCCTATACAGGGATACGCAGTATTTT
CDR3: CASSLYRDTQYF

J: TRBJ2-5
size: NA
D: TRBD1
V: TRBV5-5
DNA: TGTGCCAGCAGCTTGGGACAGGGCGGGGAGACCCAGTACTTC
CDR3: CASSLGQGGETQYF

J: TRBJ1-5
size: NA
D: TRBD1
V: TRBV7-2
DNA: TGTGCCAGCAGTGGGACAGGGTATCAGCCCCAGCATTTT
CDR3: CASSGTGYQPQHF

J: TRBJ2-1
size: NA
D: NA
V: TRBV9
DNA: TGTGCCAGCAGTCGGGGGTTGGACCCCTCATCCAATGAGCAGTTCTTC
CDR3: CASSRGLDPSSNEQFF

J: TRBJ1-6
size: NA
D: TRBD1
V: TRBV5-4
DNA: TGTGCCAGCAAACAGGGGGATCCCAATTCACCCCTCCACTTT
CDR3: CASKQGDPNSPLHF

J: TRBJ2-3
size: NA
D: NA
V: TRBV5-1
DNA: TGCGCCAGCAGTCCGGTGGAGTCCGATACGCAGTATTTT
CDR3: CASSPVESDTQYF

J: TRBJ1-3
size: NA
D: TRBD1
V: TRBV4-2
DNA: TGTGCCAGCAGCCCAACAGGGGGCCATGGAAACACCATATATTTT
CDR3: CASSPTGGHGNTIYF

J: TRBJ2-1
size: NA
D: NA
V: TRBV4-2
DNA: TGTGCCAGCAGCCAAGCGAGCGGAGGGGGGGATGAGCAGTTCTTC
CDR3: CASSQASGGGDEQFF